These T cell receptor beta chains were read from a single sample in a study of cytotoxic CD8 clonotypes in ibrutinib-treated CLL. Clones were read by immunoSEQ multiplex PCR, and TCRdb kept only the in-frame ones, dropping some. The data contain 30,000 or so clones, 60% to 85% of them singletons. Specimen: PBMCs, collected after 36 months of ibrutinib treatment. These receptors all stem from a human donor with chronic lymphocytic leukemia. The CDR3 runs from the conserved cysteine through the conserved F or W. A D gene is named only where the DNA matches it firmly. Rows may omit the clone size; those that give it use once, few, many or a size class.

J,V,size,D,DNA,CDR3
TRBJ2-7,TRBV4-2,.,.,TGTGCCAGCAGCCAAGATTGGGACTCCAAGAGGAAGCAGTACTTC,CASSQDWDSKRKQYF
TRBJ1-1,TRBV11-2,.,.,TGTGCCAGCAGCTCCGTATCCGGCCTGAACACTGAAGCTTTCTTT,CASSSVSGLNTEAFF
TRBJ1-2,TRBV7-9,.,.,TGTGCCAGCAGCTACGGGACCGATCACTATGGCTACACCTTC,CASSYGTDHYGYTF
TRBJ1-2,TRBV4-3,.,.,TGCGCCAGCAGCCAAGATCGGTGGGCAGCTAACTATGGCTACACCTTC,CASSQDRWAANYGYTF
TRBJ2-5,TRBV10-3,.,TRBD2,TGTGCCATCAGCCAATACCGCGGGACTAGCATGGGGGAGACCCAGTACTTC,CAISQYRGTSMGETQYF
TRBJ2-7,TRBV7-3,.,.,TGTGCCAGCAGCTTATCGGCAGGGTCCTACGAGCAGTACTTC,CASSLSAGSYEQYF
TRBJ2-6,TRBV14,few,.,TGTGCCAGCAGCTTCGACTCTGGGGCCAACGTCCTGACTTTC,CASSFDSGANVLTF
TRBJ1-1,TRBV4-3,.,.,TGCGCCAGCAGCTTGGTTAGCGAGATCGGAACTGAAGCTTTCTTT,CASSLVSEIGTEAFF
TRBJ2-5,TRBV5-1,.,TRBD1,TGCGCCAGCAGCCCCCAAGTTCAGGGGGCGGGAGAGACCCAGTACTTC,CASSPQVQGAGETQYF
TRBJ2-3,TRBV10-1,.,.,TGCGCCAGCATAGTCCATCGCCAGACAGATACGCAGTATTTT,CASIVHRQTDTQYF
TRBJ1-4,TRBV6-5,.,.,TGTGCCAGCAGTTACGCCAGGGGTCATGAAAAACTGTTTTTT,CASSYARGHEKLFF
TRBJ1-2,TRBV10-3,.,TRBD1,TGTGCCATCAGTGAGCCGGACAGGTACTCTAACTATGGCTACACCTTC,CAISEPDRYSNYGYTF
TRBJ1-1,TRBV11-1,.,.,TGTGCCAGCAGCTTAAAATGGCTAGGTTCGGAGACTGAAGCTTTCTTT,CASSLKWLGSETEAFF
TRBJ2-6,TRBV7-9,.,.,TGTGCCAGCAGCAGATTCGGCTCTGGGGCCAACGTCCTGACTTTC,CASSRFGSGANVLTF
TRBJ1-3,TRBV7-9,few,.,TGTGCCAGCAGCCAAGCGGCAGACGGAAACACCATATATTTT,CASSQAADGNTIYF
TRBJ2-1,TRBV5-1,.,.,TGCGCCAGCAGCTTGCAAGATAGCTCCTACAATGAGCAGTTCTTC,CASSLQDSSYNEQFF
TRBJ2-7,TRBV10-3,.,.,TGTGCCATCAGTGACAAAGACAGCTCGGACGAGCAGTACTTC,CAISDKDSSDEQYF
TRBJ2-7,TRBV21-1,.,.,TGTGCCAGCAGCAAGAACCAACCCGACAGGAACAACGAGCAGTACTTC,CASSKNQPDRNNEQYF
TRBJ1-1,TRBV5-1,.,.,TGCGCCAGTAAGGGGCTGAACACTGAAGCTTTCTTT,CASKGLNTEAFF
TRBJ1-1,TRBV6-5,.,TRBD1,TGTGCCAGCAGTTACTCGACAGGGGGCACTGAAGCTTTCTTT,CASSYSTGGTEAFF
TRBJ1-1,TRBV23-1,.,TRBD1,TGCGCCAGCAGTCAATCATGCGACCTGACAGGGTTCACTGAAGCTTTCTTT,CASSQSCDLTGFTEAFF
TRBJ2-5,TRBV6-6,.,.,TGTGCCAGCAGTTACAGGGGAGAGACCCAGTACTTC,CASSYRGETQYF
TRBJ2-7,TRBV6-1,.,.,TGTGCCAGCACCCTAGACACCTACGAGCAGTACTTC,CASTLDTYEQYF
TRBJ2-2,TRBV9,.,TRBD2,TGTGCCAGCAGCGCTACTCTAGCGGGGGGAATTTGGGACACCGGGGAGCTGTTTTTT,CASSATLAGGIWDTGELFF
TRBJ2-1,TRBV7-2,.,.,TGTGCCAGCAGCCTACGCCGGGACTCCTACAATGAGCAGTTCTTC,CASSLRRDSYNEQFF
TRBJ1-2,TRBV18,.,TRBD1,TGTGCCAGCTCACGCGACACAGGGGAAAGTGGCTACACCTTC,CASSRDTGESGYTF
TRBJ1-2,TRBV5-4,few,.,TGTGCCAGCAGCTTCCGGGCCGACTATGGCTACACCTTC,CASSFRADYGYTF
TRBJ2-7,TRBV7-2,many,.,TGTGCCAGCAGCCCCGGGTCCTACGAGCAGTACTTC,CASSPGSYEQYF
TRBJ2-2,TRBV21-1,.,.,TGTGCCAGCAGCCCCCACAGGGGTGTCGTTCCGGTCCGAGCCGGGGAGCTGTTTTTT,CASSPHRGVVPVRAGELFF
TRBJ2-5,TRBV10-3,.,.,TGTGCCATCAGTGAGTCCCAGCAAGAGACCCAGTACTTC,CAISESQQETQYF
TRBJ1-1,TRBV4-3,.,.,TGCGCCAGCAGCCAAGAGGGACACATGAACACTGAAGCTTTCTTT,CASSQEGHMNTEAFF
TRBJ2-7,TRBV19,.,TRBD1,TGTGCCAGTAGTACCATCGACAGGGTAGTCTACGAGCAGTACTTC,CASSTIDRVVYEQYF
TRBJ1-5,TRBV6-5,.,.,TGTGCCAGCAGTTACGGTCCCCCCCCGGGCAATCAGCCCCAGCATTTT,CASSYGPPPGNQPQHF
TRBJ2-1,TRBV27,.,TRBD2,TGTGCCAGCAGGCCTCGACTAGCGGGGGGCCCTGTTTCCTACAATGAGCAGTTCTTC,CASRPRLAGGPVSYNEQFF
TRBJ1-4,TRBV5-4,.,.,TGTGCCAGCAGCTTGGATGCGGGCCATGAAAAACTGTTTTTT,CASSLDAGHEKLFF
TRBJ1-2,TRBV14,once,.,TGTGCCAGCAGCCCTCGGGTTGCCTTGGGCTATATGAGCTACACCTTC,CASSPRVALGYMSYTF
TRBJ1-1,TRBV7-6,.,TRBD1,TGTGCCAGCAGCTTAGCCACAGGGGGATATACTGAAGCTTTCTTT,CASSLATGGYTEAFF
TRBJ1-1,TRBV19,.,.,TGTGCCAGTAGTATAGGCGGGGGCGACACTGAAGCTTTCTTT,CASSIGGGDTEAFF
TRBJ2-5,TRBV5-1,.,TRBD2,TGCGCCAGCAGCTCAAATAGCGGGGGGCACCAAGAGACCCAGTACTTC,CASSSNSGGHQETQYF
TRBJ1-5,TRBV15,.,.,TGTGCCACCAGCAGTTCCCCCGGCAGCAATCAGCCCCAGCATTTT,CATSSSPGSNQPQHF
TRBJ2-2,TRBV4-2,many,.,TGTGCCAGCAGCTTGGGACGGGGGCTTGGCACCGGGGAGCTGTTTTTT,CASSLGRGLGTGELFF
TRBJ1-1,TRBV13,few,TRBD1,TGTGCCAGCGCATACAGGGGTGGAAAAACTGAAGCTTTCTTT,CASAYRGGKTEAFF
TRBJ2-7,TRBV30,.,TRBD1,TGTGCCTGGAGTACCCCTCTGGGGACAGGGGACTCCTACGAGCAGTACTTC,CAWSTPLGTGDSYEQYF
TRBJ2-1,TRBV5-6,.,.,TGTGCCAGCATCTTATTGGGGAGCTCCTACAATGAGCAGTTCTTC,CASILLGSSYNEQFF
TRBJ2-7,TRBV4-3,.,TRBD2,TGCGCCAGCAGCCAAGATAGCGGGGTAACCTACGAGCAGTACTTC,CASSQDSGVTYEQYF
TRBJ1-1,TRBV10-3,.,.,TGTGCCATCAGTGAGAGACCCCCCGACATGAACACTGAAGCTTTCTTT,CAISERPPDMNTEAFF
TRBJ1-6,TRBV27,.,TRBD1,TGTGCCAGCAGTCCCCCCCTGGACAGGGGGGCTTCACCCCTCCACTTT,CASSPPLDRGASPLHF
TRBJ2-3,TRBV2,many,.,TGTGCCAGCAGAACCGGGACTCCCGCGGATACGCAGTATTTT,CASRTGTPADTQYF
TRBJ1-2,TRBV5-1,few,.,TGCGCCAGCAGCCCGGACAGTCTGGGTAATGGCTACACCTTC,CASSPDSLGNGYTF
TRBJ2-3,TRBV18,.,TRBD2,TGTGCCAGCTCACCACTAAGGACTAGCGGGGGGCCCTATACGCAGTATTTT,CASSPLRTSGGPYTQYF
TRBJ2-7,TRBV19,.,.,TGTGCCAGCGCCGACACCCAACACGAGCAGTACTTC,CASADTQHEQYF
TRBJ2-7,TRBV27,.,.,TGTGCCAGCAGTTTGACGGGGGAGCAGTACTTC,CASSLTGEQYF
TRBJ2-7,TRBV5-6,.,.,TGTGCCAGGCGCTACGAGCAGTACTTC,CARRYEQYF
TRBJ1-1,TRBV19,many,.,TGTGCCAGTAGTATCTCCGTAAACACTGAAGCTTTCTTT,CASSISVNTEAFF
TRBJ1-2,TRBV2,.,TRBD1,TGTGCCAGCACCCAGGGACAGTCTAACTATGGCTACACCTTC,CASTQGQSNYGYTF
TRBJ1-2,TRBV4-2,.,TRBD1,TGTGCCAGCAGCCAGGAGACAGGGGTCGGCTATGGCTACACCTTC,CASSQETGVGYGYTF
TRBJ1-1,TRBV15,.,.,TGTGCCACCAGCAGAGGGGTGGGGGCAGGGAGGAACACTGAAGCTTTCTTT,CATSRGVGAGRNTEAFF
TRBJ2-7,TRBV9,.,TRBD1,TGTGCCAGCAGCGAGGGGCTTGGGGACAGTCACTACGAGCAGTACTTC,CASSEGLGDSHYEQYF
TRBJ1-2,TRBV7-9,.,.,TGTGCCGACAACCCTGGGGGATATGGCTACACCTTC,CADNPGGYGYTF